Listed here are 17 T cell receptor beta chains from one sample, sequenced in a study of blood T cells in healthy people across ages. Through a sample-barcoded 5' primer and a J-beta primer mix, a second PCR was run for roughly 6 to 12 cycles. MiXCR, run by TCRdb on the 5' RACE reads, gives a single entry per CDR3 protein. Of some 900,000 distinct CDR3 sequences in the sample, about 48% were seen once. The sample comprised blood. These receptors all stem from a man aged 30-40 years in good health.

The V gene is TRBV5-1, the J gene TRBJ2-3; a possible D gene is TRBD1 (6 bases). Trimming left V 1 base short and J 1 base short, with 10 bases between. The CDR3 is 15 amino acids. Germline CDR1 is SGHRS and CDR2 is YFSETQ. The CDR3 loop is CASSLSGARTDTQYF. In DNA, the CDR3 is TGCGCCAGCAGCTTGTCAGGGGCCCGCACAGATACGCAGTATTTT.

Details on this clonotype: The germline gene is not matched at one end of the junction; a read error may be the cause. The chain uses TRBV20-1 and TRBJ2-1, with unresolved D. The CDR3 sequence is 13 residues long. Germline CDR1 DFQATT, CDR2 SNEGSKA (reference sequence). CDR3 loop: CSASSKSYNERFF. The DNA of the CDR3 is TGCAGTGCTAGTAGCAAGTCCTACAATGAGCGGTTCTTC.

A remark on this clonotype: A read error may account for a junction end that differs from germline. The rearrangement uses TRBV12-3 or TRBV12-4 and TRBJ1-5; 7 bases fit TRBD1. This CDR3 spans 14 amino acids. Here the CDR3 DNA reads TGTACCAGCAGAATGGGACAGCTAAATCAGCCCCAGCATTTT. Its translation: CTSRMGQLNQPQHF.

The rearrangement links TRBV20-1 to TRBJ2-6; D is ambiguous. With 0 bases removed from V and 0 bases from J, the gap between germline ends came to 3 bases. Germline values: CDR1 DFQATT, CDR2 SNEGSKA (reference sequence). The length of the CDR3 is 14 residues. CDR3 amino acids: CSARDNSGANVLTF. DNA of the CDR3: TGCAGTGCTAGAGATAACTCTGGGGCCAACGTCCTGACTTTC.

V usage is TRBV5-6 and J usage is TRBJ2-5, with D hard to call. This CDR3 is 15 amino acids long. Germline V gene sequence: CDR1 SGHDT, CDR2 YYEEEE. With 0 bases removed from V and 3 bases from J, the gap between germline ends came to 12 bases. The CDR3 sequence: CASSLDSEWEETQYF. CDR3 DNA sequence: TGTGCCAGCAGCTTGGATAGTGAGTGGGAAGAGACCCAGTACTTC.

The CDR3 region has the DNA TGCGCCAGCAGCATGGACCCTCCGAGCTCCTACGAGCAGTACTTC. Translation gives CASSMDPPSSYEQYF. The chain is built from TRBV5-1 and TRBJ2-7; no firm D call. Trimming stripped 4 bases from V and 0 bases from J, with 14 bases between. Germline V gene data show CDR1 as SGHRS and CDR2 as YFSETQ. The CDR3 has 15 amino acids.

The CDR3 spells CASSWAGSVEQYF. Here the CDR3 DNA reads TGTGCCAGCAGCTGGGCAGGGTCCGTAGAGCAGTACTTC. This chain links TRBV5-5 with TRBJ2-7, with D perhaps matching TRBD1 (5 bases). With 3 bases removed from V and 7 bases from J, the gap between germline ends came to 14 bases. The germline V gene has CDR1 SGHKS and CDR2 YYEKEE (reference sequence). This CDR3 comprises 13 residues.

The chain employs TRBV6-2 or TRBV6-3 and TRBJ2-4; D is tentatively TRBD1 or TRBD2 (5 bases each). The J call could be wrong; TRBJ2-7 is a better fit for the DNA end. Germline V gives CDR1 MNHEY, CDR2 SVGEGT. There are 14 residues in the CDR3. The CDR3 DNA reads as TGTGCCAGCAGTTACCAGGGAAGTGGGGGCGAGCAGTACTTC. It is translated as CASSYQGSGGEQYF.

This clonotype was recorded once. This chain connects TRBV7-2 to TRBJ1-2; D is unclear. Germline V gene data show CDR1 as SGHTA and CDR2 as FQGNSA. CDR3 size: 14 residues. V dropped 1 base and J dropped 8 bases, with 14 bases sitting between them. The CDR3 nucleotides read TGTGCCAGCAGCTTAGGCATGGCAAGCCTGGGCTACACCTTC. It specifies CASSLGMASLGYTF.

This clonotype was detected a few times. The chain combines TRBV5-1 with TRBJ2-1; D not certain. The V end was cut by 7 bases, the J end by 7 bases, with 15 bases between. The germline gives CDR1 SGHRS, CDR2 YFSETQ. This CDR3 is built from 13 residues. The CDR3: CASAAAPLNEQFF. The CDR3 nucleotides are TGCGCCAGCGCCGCGGCGCCGCTGAATGAGCAGTTCTTC.

This clonotype was detected only a few times. The V call is TRBV6-2 or TRBV6-3, the J call TRBJ2-1; D perhaps matches TRBD2 (5 bases). The germline CDR1 and CDR2 sequences are MNHEY and SVGEGT. The CDR3 length is 14 residues. Trimming pared 2 bases from V and 8 bases from J, leaving 13 bases between. The CDR3 bases are TGTGCCAGCAGTTACCAGGTGACTACCGATGAGCAGTTCTTC. Amino acid sequence: CASSYQVTTDEQFF.

This chain joins TRBV27 and TRBJ2-5; no reliable D call. The assigned J gene may be wrong: the sequence end matches TRBJ2-7 better. This CDR3 has 13 residues. Germline V gene sequence: CDR1 MNHEY, CDR2 SMNVEV (reference sequence). DNA of the CDR3: TGTGCCAGCAGACTTCCGACTGCTGCCGAGCAGTACTTC. This sequence encodes CASRLPTAAEQYF.

The count of this clonotype is one. This chain uses TRBV12-3 or TRBV12-4 with TRBJ1-6, with TRBD1 as a possible D gene (5 bases). V lost 7 bases to trimming and J lost 3 bases, with 13 bases between them. The CDR3 contains 15 residues. The CDR3 protein is CASTPEGSYNSPLHF. The CDR3 nucleotides are TGTGCCAGCACCCCGGAGGGGAGCTATAATTCACCCCTCCACTTT.

This clonotype showed up just a few times. The chain couples TRBV7-2 to TRBJ2-5, with D maybe TRBD2 (5 bases). V lost 4 bases and J lost 4, with 10 bases in between. CDR3 length equals 13 residues. Per the germline V gene, CDR1 is SGHTA and CDR2 is FQGNSA. Here the CDR3 DNA reads TGTGCCAGCAGCTCCACTAGTTTAGAGACCCAGTACTTC. Translated: CASSSTSLETQYF.

This clonotype showed up just a few times. The chain uses TRBV7-9 and TRBJ2-5, with 8 bases that match TRBD2. The junction had 8 bases not matched to a gene; V was cut back by 5 bases and J by 0 bases. The CDR3 covers 16 residues. Germline V gives CDR1 SEHNR, CDR2 FQNEAQ (reference sequence). For the CDR3, the DNA is TGTGCCAGCAGCCACCGTGGGGGACTAGACCAAGAGACCCAGTACTTC. Protein product: CASSHRGGLDQETQYF.

This rearrangement joins TRBV2 to TRBJ2-7; 10 nucleotides align to TRBD1. The CDR3 runs to 17 residues. The V and J ends lost 8 bases and 1 base, in that order; junction bases with no gene match: 14. CDR1 and CDR2 (germline): SNHLY, FYNNEI. DNA of the CDR3: TGTGCCAGCCCCAAACCGATCGAGGGACAGGGGTCCTACGAGCAGTACTTC. This encodes CASPKPIEGQGSYEQYF.

The J gene is TRBJ2-7, the V gene TRBV6-1; D might be TRBD2 (5 bases). V was clipped by 4 bases and J by 2 bases, with 15 bases between them. The V gene's germline CDR1 is MNHNS and CDR2 SASEGT. This CDR3 has 15 residues. CDR3 region: CASSGVDLGAYEQYF. The CDR3 DNA is TGTGCCAGCAGTGGAGTGGACTTGGGCGCCTACGAGCAGTACTTC.